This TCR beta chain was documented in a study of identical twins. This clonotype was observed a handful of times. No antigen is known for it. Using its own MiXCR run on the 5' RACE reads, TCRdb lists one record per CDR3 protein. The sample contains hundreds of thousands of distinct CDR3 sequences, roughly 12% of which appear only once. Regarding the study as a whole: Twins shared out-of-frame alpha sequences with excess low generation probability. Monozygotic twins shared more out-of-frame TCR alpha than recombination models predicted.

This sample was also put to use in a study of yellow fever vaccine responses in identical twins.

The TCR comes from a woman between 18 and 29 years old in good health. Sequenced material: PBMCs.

CDR3 DNA sequence: TGCAGTGTTTCCCGGACCGACTATCAGCCCCAGCATTTT. Encoded protein: CSVSRTDYQPQHF. The chain couples TRBV20-1 to TRBJ1-5; no reliable D call. Trimming cost V 7 bases and J 5 bases, with 15 bases left between them. The length of the CDR3 is 13 residues. Germline-derived CDR1 and CDR2 are DFQATT and SNEGSKA (reference sequence).